This TCR beta chain was captured by sequencing in a study of persistence of HIV-infected CD4 T cells. General study points: Degenerate expanded CDR3beta sequences were enriched among CMV- and Gag-responding cells.

This nonspecific control used anti-CD3/anti-CD28 bead stimulation of CD4+ T cells. Responding CD4+ T cells were sorted by upregulation of both CD40 ligand and CD69. Donors had undetectable plasma HIV-1 RNA, under 50 copies/mL, for 4+ years. This was the immunoSEQ version 4 assay in survey mode. Produced via immunoSEQ multiplex PCR; TCRdb's table is partial and in-frame only. The sample holds around 35,000 clones; roughly 90% are singletons and the top ten take 1.3%. The germline V gene encodes CDR1 MGHRA and CDR2 YSYEKL. CDR3 length: 15 amino acids. Trimming removed 1 base from V and 3 bases from J, with 13 bases in between. As to this clone: Antigen unknown.

The chain combines TRBV4-1 with TRBJ2-7; weak D call: TRBD2 (6 bases). This specimen consisted of CD4+ T cells sorted from PBMCs after approximately 19-hour stimulation, obtained from a patient who received antiretroviral therapy. The TCR was taken from an adult man with HIV who was CMV-seropositive. CDR3 sequence reads: CASSQVGGGVYEQYF. As DNA, the CDR3 is TGCGCCAGCAGCCAAGTCGGGGGAGGAGTCTACGAGCAGTACTTC.